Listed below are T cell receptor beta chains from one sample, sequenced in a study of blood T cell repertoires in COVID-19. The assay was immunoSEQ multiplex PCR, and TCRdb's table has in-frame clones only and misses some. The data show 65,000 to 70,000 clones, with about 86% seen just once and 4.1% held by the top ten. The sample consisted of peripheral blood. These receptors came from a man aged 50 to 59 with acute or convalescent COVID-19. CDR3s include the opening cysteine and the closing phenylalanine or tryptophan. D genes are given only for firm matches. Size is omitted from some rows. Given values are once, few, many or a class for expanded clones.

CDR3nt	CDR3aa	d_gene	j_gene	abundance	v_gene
TGTGCCAGTAGTATAGACGGGACAGCCTTCAGCTCTGGAAACACCATATATTTT	CASSIDGTAFSSGNTIYF	TRBD1	TRBJ1-3	NA	TRBV19
TGTGCCAGCAGTGTAGCGGGAGTGGGGACCCAGTACTTC	CASSVAGVGTQYF	TRBD2	TRBJ2-5	once	TRBV12-3/TRBV12-4
TGTGCCAGCAGCGACGGCCGGGGACAGGGTTACATTGTCTACACCTTC	CASSDGRGQGYIVYTF	TRBD1	TRBJ1-2	NA	TRBV5-4
TGTGCCAGCAGTTTCAACAGGGGTCGGAGCGGGGAGCTGTTTTTT	CASSFNRGRSGELFF	TRBD1	TRBJ2-2	once	TRBV28
TGCGCCAGCAGCACCGGACAGGACCCCTACGAGCAGTACTTC	CASSTGQDPYEQYF	TRBD1	TRBJ2-7	NA	TRBV5-1
TGTGCCAGCAGCTTAGTCTCGATACTAGTCAGCGACGGTTATAATCAGCCCCAGCATTTT	CASSLVSILVSDGYNQPQHF	NA	TRBJ1-5	NA	TRBV7-8
TGTGCCAGCAGAGGGACCGGGACTAGCTCTAGAGGTTGGGAGACCCAGTACTTC	CASRGTGTSSRGWETQYF	TRBD2	TRBJ2-5	NA	TRBV5-5
TGTGCCAGCAGTCGTATACAGGGGGACACTGAAGCTTTCTTT	CASSRIQGDTEAFF	TRBD1	TRBJ1-1	NA	TRBV27
TGTGCCAGCAGCCTAAGGGGGCAAGGCAATCAGCCCCAGCATTTT	CASSLRGQGNQPQHF	TRBD1	TRBJ1-5	NA	TRBV5-6
TGTGCCAGTAGATATCCGGGACACGCGAACACTGAAGCTTTCTTT	CASRYPGHANTEAFF	NA	TRBJ1-1	NA	TRBV19
TGTGCCAGCAGCGTAGATGGGGAGTCCCACAATGAGCAGTTCTTC	CASSVDGESHNEQFF	NA	TRBJ2-1	NA	TRBV9
TGTGCCAGCAGTGAGCAGGGATCCTACGAGCAGTACTTC	CASSEQGSYEQYF	NA	TRBJ2-7	NA	TRBV2
TGTGCCACCAGTGACCCGAGGACTAGCGGGGGGGAGTATGAGCAGTTCTTC	CATSDPRTSGGEYEQFF	TRBD2	TRBJ2-1	NA	TRBV24-1
TGTGCCAGCAGATCTCCCCGGGACACTCATCGGTTTGGCTACACCTTC	CASRSPRDTHRFGYTF	NA	TRBJ1-2	NA	TRBV7-9
TGTGCTAGTGGTTTCAGCGGGATGCCAACCCGTCCGACCGGGGAGCTGTTTTTT	CASGFSGMPTRPTGELFF	TRBD2	TRBJ2-2	NA	TRBV12-5
TGCAGTGCTAGTACGAGCGGTGAAGAGACCCAGTACTTC	CSASTSGEETQYF	NA	TRBJ2-5	NA	TRBV20-1
TGTGCCAGCAGCGATCGACAGATTATGGATGAGCAGTTCTTC	CASSDRQIMDEQFF	NA	TRBJ2-1	NA	TRBV11-2
TGTGCCAGCAGCGCCGGGACAGGGGTTGAGCCCCAGCATTTT	CASSAGTGVEPQHF	TRBD1	TRBJ1-5	NA	TRBV28
TGTGCCAGCAGTCGACAGAGTTACGAGCAGTACTTC	CASSRQSYEQYF	NA	TRBJ2-7	NA	TRBV28
TGTGCCAGCAGCTTCAGAGGGAATCAGCCCCAGCATTTT	CASSFRGNQPQHF	NA	TRBJ1-5	NA	TRBV7-9
TGTGCCAGTAGTAAATCCCGACAGCGCACTGAAGCTTTCTTT	CASSKSRQRTEAFF	NA	TRBJ1-1	NA	TRBV19
TGTGCCAGCAGCCGACCTCAGGGTCCCCTCCACTTT	CASSRPQGPLHF	NA	TRBJ1-6	NA	TRBV12-3/TRBV12-4
TGTGCCAGCAGCGTTACAGGGACCTCCTACAATGAGCAGTTCTTC	CASSVTGTSYNEQFF	NA	TRBJ2-1	NA	TRBV11-2
TGTGCCATCACTAGCGGGAGTCTGGAGCAGTACTTC	CAITSGSLEQYF	TRBD2	TRBJ2-7	NA	TRBV10-3
TGTGCCACCAGCAGAGATTGGCAGTCAGGCAGAACTAATGAAAAACTGTTTTTT	CATSRDWQSGRTNEKLFF	NA	TRBJ1-4	NA	TRBV15
TGTGCCAGCAGCGTAGGCGGACACTCCTATAATTCACCCCTCCACTTT	CASSVGGHSYNSPLHF	NA	TRBJ1-6	NA	TRBV9
TGTGCCAGCAGCGGATCCGGGACAATTGAAGCTTTCTTT	CASSGSGTIEAFF	NA	TRBJ1-1	NA	TRBV11-3
TGTGCCTCATCTGTCGGGACTGAAGCTTTCTTT	CASSVGTEAFF	NA	TRBJ1-1	NA	TRBV30
TGTGCCACCAGTAATGGACAAAACACTGAAGCTTTCTTT	CATSNGQNTEAFF	NA	TRBJ1-1	NA	TRBV24-1
TGTGCCAGCAGCTCAGGGGGTAGCACAGATACGCAGTATTTT	CASSSGGSTDTQYF	TRBD1	TRBJ2-3	once	TRBV11-3
TGTGCCTGGAAGTACGGGGGGCTCACTGAAGCTTTCTTT	CAWKYGGLTEAFF	NA	TRBJ1-1	once	TRBV30
TGTGCCTGGAGTGACTTCTACAGGGCATCATACGAGCAGTACTTC	CAWSDFYRASYEQYF	NA	TRBJ2-7	NA	TRBV30
TGTGCCAGCAGTGCGGGACAGGGATCAACTGAAGCTTTCTTT	CASSAGQGSTEAFF	TRBD1	TRBJ1-1	NA	TRBV6-4
TGTGCCATCGCAGGGGAGACCCAGTACTTC	CAIAGETQYF	NA	TRBJ2-5	once	TRBV28
TGTGCCAGCAGTTGGGGAAGGGGTGGTTCACCCCTCCACTTT	CASSWGRGGSPLHF	NA	TRBJ1-6	NA	TRBV2
TGTGCCAGCAGCTGGACTCAGAGCTCTGGAAACACCATATATTTT	CASSWTQSSGNTIYF	NA	TRBJ1-3	NA	TRBV7-2
TGTGCCAGCAGCGTAGAGGGTAACAGAGGGCTCACAGATACGCAGTATTTT	CASSVEGNRGLTDTQYF	NA	TRBJ2-3	NA	TRBV9
TGTGCCAGCAGTTTAGAGCCCGGGGGGTTACAGTACTTC	CASSLEPGGLQYF	TRBD2	TRBJ2-4	NA	TRBV12-3/TRBV12-4
TGTGCCAGCAGCCAAGCTATTAATGAAAAACTGTTTTTT	CASSQAINEKLFF	NA	TRBJ1-4	NA	TRBV3-1/TRBV3-2
TGTGCCAGCAGCCTTAGCGGTCCTCACGAGCAGTACTTC	CASSLSGPHEQYF	NA	TRBJ2-7	NA	TRBV28
TGTGCCAGCACCAAACAGGCGAATAGCAATCAGCCCCAGCATTTT	CASTKQANSNQPQHF	NA	TRBJ1-5	NA	TRBV28
TGTGCCAGCAGCTCAGGTAGCGGGGGGCAGTTCTTC	CASSSGSGGQFF	TRBD2	TRBJ2-1	NA	TRBV3-1/TRBV3-2
TGCGCCAGCAGCTTGGAGGGCGGGAGGATCACCGGGGAGCTGTTTTTT	CASSLEGGRITGELFF	TRBD2	TRBJ2-2	NA	TRBV5-1
TGTGCCAGCAGCTTAGAAAGCGTCCGGGCTTTCTTT	CASSLESVRAFF	NA	TRBJ1-1	NA	TRBV11-2
TGTGCCAGTCAGGCGATAGCGGGGGCCTCGGCCCAGTACTTC	CASQAIAGASAQYF	TRBD2	TRBJ2-5	NA	TRBV19
TGTGCCAGCAGCTTACGGGAGATGGGGACCTACGAGCAGTACTTC	CASSLREMGTYEQYF	NA	TRBJ2-7	NA	TRBV7-2
TGTGCCAGCAGCTACGACAGGGGGAATAGCAATCAGCCCCAGCATTTT	CASSYDRGNSNQPQHF	TRBD1	TRBJ1-5	NA	TRBV5-8
TGTGCCAGCAGCCAACCCGGGACAGCAACTGGAAACACCATATATTTT	CASSQPGTATGNTIYF	TRBD1	TRBJ1-3	NA	TRBV7-8
TGTGCCAGCAGCCAGGGAGGTACGGAGAACACTGAAGCTTTCTTT	CASSQGGTENTEAFF	NA	TRBJ1-1	once	TRBV5-4
TGTGCCAGTAGTATAATTGCGGGGAGGGATGAGCAGTTCTTC	CASSIIAGRDEQFF	TRBD2	TRBJ2-1	NA	TRBV19